This T cell receptor (beta chain) was observed in a study of breast tumors, draining lymph nodes, adjacent tissues. Study-level results: Compared with lymph nodes, tumors were less diverse; compared with nontumor tissue, more. Data only fit, rather than demonstrated, lymph node origin of most tumor T cells. Findings are consistent with lymph node origin and intratumoral expansion of most tumor T cells. Tumor and nontumor repertoires were significantly more similar in luminal-like than in basal-like breast cancer.

This clonotype was recorded at least ten times. No antigen is known for it. TCRdb re-called the multiplex PCR reads with MiXCR, one entry per CDR3 protein. The table includes tens of thousands of distinct CDR3 sequences, about 21% detected once. V was cut by 7 bases and J by 5 bases, with 14 bases left in between. Germline values: CDR1 SNHLY, CDR2 FYNNEI. The CDR3 contains 13 residues. The TCR sequence derives from a female donor with breast cancer. Some clones in this sample may be carry-over from other donors' samples. This chain uses TRBV2 with TRBJ2-5; a weak D match, TRBD2 (6 bases). The sample taken for sequencing was breast tumor tissue. CDR3 coding DNA: TGTGCCAGCATCGATGGGACTGCGGAGACCCAGTACTTC. It translates to CASIDGTAETQYF.